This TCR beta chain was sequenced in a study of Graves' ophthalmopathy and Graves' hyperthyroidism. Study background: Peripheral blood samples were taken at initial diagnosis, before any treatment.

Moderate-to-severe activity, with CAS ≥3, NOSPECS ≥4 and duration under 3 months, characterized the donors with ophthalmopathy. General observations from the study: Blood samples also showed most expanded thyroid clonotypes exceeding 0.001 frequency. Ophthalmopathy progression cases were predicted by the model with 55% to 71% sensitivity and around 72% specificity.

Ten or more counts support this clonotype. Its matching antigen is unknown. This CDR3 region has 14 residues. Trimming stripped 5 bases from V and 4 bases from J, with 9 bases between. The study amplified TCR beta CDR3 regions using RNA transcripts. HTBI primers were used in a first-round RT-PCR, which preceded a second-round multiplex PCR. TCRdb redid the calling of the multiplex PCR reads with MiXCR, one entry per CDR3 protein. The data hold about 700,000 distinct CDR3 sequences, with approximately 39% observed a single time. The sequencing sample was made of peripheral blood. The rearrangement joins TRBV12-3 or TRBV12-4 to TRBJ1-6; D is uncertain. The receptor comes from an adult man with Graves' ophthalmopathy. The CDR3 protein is CASSRTQYNSPLHF. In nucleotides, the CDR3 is TGTGCCAGCAGTAGGACTCAATATAATTCACCCCTCCACTTT.